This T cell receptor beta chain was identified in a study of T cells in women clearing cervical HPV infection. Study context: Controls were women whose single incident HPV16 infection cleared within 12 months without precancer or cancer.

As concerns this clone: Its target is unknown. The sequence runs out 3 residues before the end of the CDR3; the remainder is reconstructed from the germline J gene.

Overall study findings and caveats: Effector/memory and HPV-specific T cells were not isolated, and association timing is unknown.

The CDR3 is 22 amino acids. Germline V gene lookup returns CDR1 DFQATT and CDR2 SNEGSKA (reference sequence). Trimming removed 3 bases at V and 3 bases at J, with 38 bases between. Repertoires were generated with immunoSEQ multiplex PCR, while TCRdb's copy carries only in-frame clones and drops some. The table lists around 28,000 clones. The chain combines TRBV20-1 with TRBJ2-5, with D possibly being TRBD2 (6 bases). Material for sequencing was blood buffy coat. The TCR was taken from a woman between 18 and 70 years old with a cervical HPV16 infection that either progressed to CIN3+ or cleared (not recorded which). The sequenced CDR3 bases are TGCAGTGCTAGGGGGATTAGTACCGGGACTCAGGACTACCAGGAAAAAAAAGAGACC. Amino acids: CSARGISTGTQDYQEKKET. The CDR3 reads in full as CSARGISTGTQDYQEKKETQYF.